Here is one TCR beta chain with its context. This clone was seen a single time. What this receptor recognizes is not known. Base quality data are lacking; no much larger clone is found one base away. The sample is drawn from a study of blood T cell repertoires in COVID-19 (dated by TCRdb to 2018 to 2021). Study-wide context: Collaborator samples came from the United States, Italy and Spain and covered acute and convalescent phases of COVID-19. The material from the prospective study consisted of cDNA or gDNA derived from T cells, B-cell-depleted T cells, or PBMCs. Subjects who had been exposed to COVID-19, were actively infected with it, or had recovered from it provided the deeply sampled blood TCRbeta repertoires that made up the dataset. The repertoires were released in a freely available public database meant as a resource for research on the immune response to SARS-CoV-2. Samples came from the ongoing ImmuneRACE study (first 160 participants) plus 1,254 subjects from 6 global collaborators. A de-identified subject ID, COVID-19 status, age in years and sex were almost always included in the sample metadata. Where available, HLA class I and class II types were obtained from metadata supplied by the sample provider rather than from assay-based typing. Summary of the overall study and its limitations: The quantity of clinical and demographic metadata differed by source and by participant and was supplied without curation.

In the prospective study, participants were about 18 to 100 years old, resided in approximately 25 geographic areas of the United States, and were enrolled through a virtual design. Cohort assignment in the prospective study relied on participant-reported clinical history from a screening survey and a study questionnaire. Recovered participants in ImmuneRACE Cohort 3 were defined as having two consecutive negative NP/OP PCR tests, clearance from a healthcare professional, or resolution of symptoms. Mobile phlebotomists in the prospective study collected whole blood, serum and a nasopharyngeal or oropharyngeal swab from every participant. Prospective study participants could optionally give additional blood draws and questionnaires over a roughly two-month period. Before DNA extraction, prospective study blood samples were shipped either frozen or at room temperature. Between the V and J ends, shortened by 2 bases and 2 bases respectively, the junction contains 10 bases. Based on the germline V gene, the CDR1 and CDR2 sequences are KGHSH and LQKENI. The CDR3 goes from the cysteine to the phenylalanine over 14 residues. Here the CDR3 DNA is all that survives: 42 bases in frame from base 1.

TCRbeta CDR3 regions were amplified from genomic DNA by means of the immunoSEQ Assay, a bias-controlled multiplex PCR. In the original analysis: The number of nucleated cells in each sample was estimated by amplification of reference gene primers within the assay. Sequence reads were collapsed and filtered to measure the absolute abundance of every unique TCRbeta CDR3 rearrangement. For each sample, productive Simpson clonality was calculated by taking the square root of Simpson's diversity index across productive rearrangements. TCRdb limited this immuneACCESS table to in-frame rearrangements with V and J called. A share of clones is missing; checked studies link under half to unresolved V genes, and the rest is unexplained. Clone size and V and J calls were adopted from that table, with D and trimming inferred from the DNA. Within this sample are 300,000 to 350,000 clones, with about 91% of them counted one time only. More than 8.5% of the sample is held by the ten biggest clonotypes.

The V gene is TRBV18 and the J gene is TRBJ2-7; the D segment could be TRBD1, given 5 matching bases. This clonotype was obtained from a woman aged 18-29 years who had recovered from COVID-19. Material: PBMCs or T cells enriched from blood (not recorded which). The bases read TGTGCCAGCTCACCATCAGGGATCCCCTACGAGCAGTACTTC. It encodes CASSPSGIPYEQYF.